Shown below are 27 T cell receptor beta chains from a single sample sequenced in a study of T-cell memory formation after mild COVID-19. Each CDR3 protein gets one entry after TCRdb re-called the 5' RACE reads with MiXCR. The table shows approximately 570,000 distinct CDR3 sequences, with approximately 19% occurring only once. The specimen sequenced was PBMCs or a T cell subset sorted from them (not recorded which). These receptors were taken from an adult woman who had mild COVID-19 (a few samples of this study predate the infection). Cell type and time point are not known.

This rearrangement joins TRBV28 to TRBJ1-4, with D tentatively TRBD1 (5 bases). Per the germline V gene, CDR1 is MDHEN and CDR2 is SYDVKM. This CDR3 contains 10 residues. The V end lost 10 bases, the J end lost 10 bases, and 10 bases lay between the germline ends. CDR3 region: CATLGGKLFF. The CDR3 coding sequence is TGTGCCACCCTGGGGGGAAAACTGTTTTTT.

The V and J genes are TRBV20-1 and TRBJ1-5, with 7 bases fitting TRBD1. The CDR3 consists of 20 residues. V was clipped by 6 bases and J by 0 bases; unmatched bases: 23. Germline V gives CDR1 DFQATT, CDR2 SNEGSKA (reference sequence). The CDR3: CSAVPPGQAVLRSSNQPQHF. CDR3 sequence (DNA): TGCAGTGCCGTTCCCCCTGGACAGGCGGTTCTAAGAAGTAGCAATCAGCCCCAGCATTTT.

In this sample, this clonotype turned up a few times. The chain joins TRBV10-3 to TRBJ2-5, with D perhaps TRBD1 (6 bases). The germline V gene has CDR1 ENHRY and CDR2 SYGVKD. The CDR3 has 13 residues. The V and J ends lost 6 bases and 5 bases respectively, with 13 bases between them. The chain's CDR3 is CAIRGPGVETQYF. In nucleotides, the CDR3 is TGTGCCATCAGAGGACCAGGGGTGGAGACCCAGTACTTC.

The chain is built from TRBV3-1 and TRBJ2-3; D may be TRBD1 (5 bases). Germline CDR1 reads LGHDT; CDR2 reads YNNKEL (reference sequence). Trimming removed 4 bases from V and 2 bases from J, with 10 bases in between. The CDR3 contains 14 residues. CDR3 in DNA: TGTGCCAGCAGCCCCCCCGGACACACAGATACGCAGTATTTT. This encodes CASSPPGHTDTQYF.

The gene calls are TRBV6-5 and TRBJ1-5; D might be TRBD1 (6 bases). V shed 2 bases and J shed 8 bases, with 16 bases lying between them. CDR1 is MNHEY, CDR2 SVGAGI, per germline. This CDR3 is 15 amino acids long. The CDR3 DNA is TGTGCCAGCAGTTACCGGGCAGGGGATGCTAAGCCCCAGCATTTT. Encoded protein: CASSYRAGDAKPQHF.

This clonotype was detected only a few times. V is TRBV29-1 and J is TRBJ2-5; no firm D call. The CDR3 runs 14 residues. The germline V gene encodes CDR1 SQVTM and CDR2 ANQGSEA. The germline V and J ends were trimmed by 1 base and 4 bases, with 13 bases remaining between them. The CDR3 sequence is CSVEGARRGETQYF. CDR3 DNA sequence: TGCAGCGTTGAAGGGGCCCGACGAGGAGAGACCCAGTACTTC.

This clonotype was seen more than once but under ten times. The chain combines TRBV5-1 with TRBJ2-4; D may match TRBD1 or TRBD2 (6 bases each). Trimming stripped 0 bases from V and 1 base from J, with 8 bases between. The CDR3 loop spans 15 amino acids. Germline loops: CDR1 SGHRS, CDR2 YFSETQ. The DNA for the CDR3 is TGCGCCAGCAGCTTGGGGGGGGCTGCCAAAAACATTCAGTACTTC. This sequence encodes CASSLGGAAKNIQYF.

The gene calls are TRBV4-1 and TRBJ1-1, with D possibly being TRBD1 (5 bases). Per germline, CDR1 MGHRA and CDR2 YSYEKL. Trimming left V 2 bases short and J 1 base short, with 11 bases between. This CDR3 region has 15 residues. The CDR3 region has the DNA TGCGCCAGCAGCCAACCGAGAAGGGGGAACACTGAAGCTTTCTTT. Amino acid sequence: CASSQPRRGNTEAFF.

The chain links TRBV4-1 to TRBJ2-2; no definite D call. V dropped 2 bases and J dropped 2 bases, with 21 bases sitting between them. Per germline, CDR1 MGHRA and CDR2 YSYEKL. The CDR3 covers 19 residues. The CDR3 protein is CASSQSFGVWPDNTGELFF. The CDR3 nucleotides read TGCGCCAGCAGCCAAAGTTTTGGTGTATGGCCGGATAACACCGGGGAGCTGTTTTTT.

This chain uses TRBV29-1 with TRBJ2-3, with 9 positions matching TRBD1. This CDR3 comprises 14 residues. Losses at the gene ends were 1 base for V and 2 bases for J; bases not matched to a gene: 1. Germline CDR1 and CDR2: SQVTM and ANQGSEA. The CDR3 here is CSVEGTGDTDTQYF. CDR3 nucleotides: TGCAGCGTTGAAGGGACAGGGGACACAGATACGCAGTATTTT.

In its sample, this clonotype was seen a few times. The V gene is TRBV20-1, the J gene TRBJ1-2; 7 nucleotides agree with TRBD1. Germline assignment: CDR1 DFQATT and CDR2 SNEGSKA (reference sequence). After removal of 6 bases from V and 2 bases from J, the junction contained 6 bases not matched to a gene. This CDR3 has 13 residues. The CDR3 sequence: CSADPTGNYGYTF. CDR3 sequence (DNA): TGCAGTGCCGACCCGACAGGGAACTATGGCTACACCTTC.

The chain uses TRBV6-5 and TRBJ1-2; no reliable D call. The CDR3 consists of 14 residues. Germline loops: CDR1 MNHEY, CDR2 SVGAGI. V shed 0 bases and J shed 9 bases, with 14 bases lying between them. CDR3: CASSYSNRDRRYTF. The CDR3 bases are TGTGCCAGCAGTTACTCAAATAGGGATAGGCGCTACACCTTC.

This clonotype was counted between two and nine times. This chain joins TRBV30 and TRBJ2-3; TRBD1 matches at 8 bases. This CDR3 has 15 residues. Germline values: CDR1 GTSNPN, CDR2 SVGIG (reference sequence). The trim removed 4 bases at V and 2 bases at J, leaving 8 bases unmatched. CDR3 residues: CAWTDGQGYTDTQYF. In DNA, the CDR3 is TGTGCCTGGACCGACGGACAGGGCTACACAGATACGCAGTATTTT.

This clonotype was seen a few times. The genes are TRBV19 and TRBJ2-3; D is possibly TRBD2 (5 bases). V gave up 5 bases and J gave up 2 bases, with 8 bases separating them. CDR3 length: 13 residues. Per germline, CDR1 LNHDA and CDR2 SQIVND (reference sequence). The DNA for the CDR3 is TGTGCCAGTAGTTCACGGGACACAGATACGCAGTATTTT. Amino acid sequence: CASSSRDTDTQYF.

The chain combines TRBV9 with TRBJ1-1; D is unresolved. Trimming removed 4 bases from V and 2 bases from J, with 18 bases in between. There are 16 residues in the CDR3. Germline lookup yields CDR1 SGDLS and CDR2 YYNGEE. CDR3 nucleotides: TGTGCCAGCAGCCCCTTAGGAAGGACTCTTAACACTGAAGCTTTCTTT. This sequence encodes CASSPLGRTLNTEAFF. Variable domain in full (rest from reference TRBV9 and TRBJ1-1): DSGVTQTPKHLITATGQRVTLRCSPRSGDLSVYWYQQSLDQGLQFLIQYYNGEERAKGNILERFSAQQFPDLHSELNLSSLELGDSALYFCASSPLGRTLNTEAFFGQGTRLTVV.

The J gene is TRBJ1-1, the V gene TRBV3-1, with 11 bases identical to TRBD1. V shed 3 bases and J 1 base; nucleotides not matched to a gene: 7. The V gene's germline CDR1 is LGHDT and CDR2 YNNKEL (reference sequence). The CDR3 is 17 amino acids. The CDR3 DNA is TGTGCCAGCAGCCATCGGACAGGGGGCTGGCCGAACACTGAAGCTTTCTTT. Translated: CASSHRTGGWPNTEAFF. Full variable domain (remainder filled in from reference TRBV3-1 and TRBJ1-1): DTAVSQTPKYLVTQMGNDKSIKCEQNLGHDTMYWYKQDSKKFLKIMFSYNNKELIINETVPNRFSPKSPDKAHLNLHINSLELGDSAVYFCASSHRTGGWPNTEAFFGQGTRLTVV.

V gene TRBV7-2 combines with J gene TRBJ2-7; 8 bases are shared with TRBD2. This CDR3 is 13 amino acids long. Germline CDR1 and CDR2: SGHTA and FQGNSA. V gave up 5 bases and J gave up 7 bases; unmatched junction bases: 7. The CDR3 coding sequence is TGTGCCAGCAGCCCGCGACTAGCGTTGGAGCAGTACTTC. Its translation is CASSPRLALEQYF.

The chain joins TRBV18 to TRBJ2-7; D perhaps matches TRBD1 (8 bases). In germline, CDR1 is KGHSH, CDR2 LQKENI. The V end was cut by 2 bases, the J end by 6 bases, with 17 bases between. CDR3 length: 15 amino acids. CDR3 in amino acids: CASSPSAGGTGEQYF. The CDR3 region has the DNA TGTGCCAGCTCACCATCTGCCGGGGGGACAGGCGAGCAGTACTTC.

The J gene is TRBJ2-1, the V gene TRBV11-1, with D possibly being TRBD2 (5 bases). Germline V lookup: CDR1 SGHAT, CDR2 FQDESV (reference sequence). The CDR3 has 16 amino acids. Trimming removed 1 base from V and 7 bases from J, with 17 bases in between. The CDR3 sequence: CASSLDSGFSANEQFF. In nucleotides, the CDR3 is TGTGCCAGCAGCTTAGATTCGGGATTTTCCGCGAATGAGCAGTTCTTC.

This sequence joins TRBV7-3 and TRBJ2-1; 8 nucleotides align to TRBD1. The CDR3 contains 16 residues. The V gene's germline CDR1 is SGHTA and CDR2 FQGTGA. With 2 bases clipped from V and 6 bases from J, the junction kept 9 bases outside the gene matches. The CDR3, as DNA: TGTGCCAGCAGCTTAGCGGCAGGGGGCGCCTTCAATGAGCAGTTCTTC. Its translation is CASSLAAGGAFNEQFF.

The V gene is TRBV24-1, the J gene TRBJ2-1; 10 bases align to TRBD2. Germline V gene lookup returns CDR1 KGHDR and CDR2 SFDVKD. The trim removed 3 bases at V and 2 bases at J, leaving 3 bases unmatched. This CDR3 region has 16 residues. CDR3 protein: CATSDEGTSAYNEQFF. The CDR3 nucleotides are TGTGCCACCAGTGATGAGGGGACTAGCGCCTACAATGAGCAGTTCTTC.

The chain combines TRBV7-6 with TRBJ1-1, with no clear D. This CDR3 has 13 amino acids. V was clipped by 1 base and J by 5 bases, with 8 bases between them. From germline, CDR1 is SGHVS and CDR2 FNYEAQ. CDR3 sequence (DNA): TGTGCCAGCAGCTTAGAGGCAAGAACTGAAGCTTTCTTT. Its protein product is CASSLEARTEAFF.

The table lists this clonotype with many counts. This sequence joins TRBV7-9 and TRBJ2-5, with a weak D call TRBD1 (6 bases). With 5 bases removed from V and 2 bases from J, the gap between germline ends came to 9 bases. The germline V gene encodes CDR1 SEHNR and CDR2 FQNEAQ (reference sequence). This CDR3 comprises 13 residues. For the CDR3, the DNA is TGTGCCAGCAGCCGGGACAATCAAGAGACCCAGTACTTC. Translating gives CASSRDNQETQYF.

This clonotype appeared a few times. The CDR3 nucleotides read TGTGCCAGCAGCGCCTCTGCGGGGGGGCCCTCTGGGGCCAACGTCCTGACTTTC. Translated, it gives CASSASAGGPSGANVLTF. The chain carries TRBV9 and TRBJ2-6, with TRBD2 matching over 9 bases. The CDR3 loop spans 18 amino acids. Germline lookup yields CDR1 SGDLS and CDR2 YYNGEE. The V segment lost 3 bases and the J segment 0 bases; nucleotides outside the gene matches: 7.

The chain has TRBV6-5 and TRBJ1-1; the D gene is possibly TRBD1 (5 bases). Germline V gene data show CDR1 as MNHEY and CDR2 as SVGAGI. This CDR3 contains 13 residues. With 8 bases removed from V and 2 bases from J, the gap between germline ends came to 12 bases. The CDR3 DNA reads as TGTGCCAGCCATGGGGCGGCCAACACTGAAGCTTTCTTT. This translates into CASHGAANTEAFF.

The chain employs TRBV20-1 and TRBJ2-3; possible D gene TRBD2, 6 bases. CDR1 is DFQATT and CDR2 is SNEGSKA in the germline V gene (reference sequence). The CDR3 has 18 residues. V lost 6 bases to trimming and J lost 2 bases, with 27 bases between them. In DNA form, the CDR3 reads TGCAGTGCCTCACAACCACTTCGGACTATCGGTGCCACAGATACGCAGTATTTT. This translates into CSASQPLRTIGATDTQYF.

The genes are TRBV6-1 and TRBJ1-5; D is unclear. Trimming shortened V by 4 bases and J by 6 bases, and 4 bases separated the two germline ends. Germline V lookup: CDR1 MNHNS, CDR2 SASEGT. This CDR3 region has 11 residues. The CDR3 DNA follows: TGTGCCAGCAGTGCGAGTCAGCCCCAGCATTTT. Its translation is CASSASQPQHF.